Listed below are T cell receptor beta chains from one sample, sequenced in a study of blood T cell repertoires in COVID-19. Libraries were prepared by immunoSEQ multiplex PCR; TCRdb keeps only in-frame clonotypes and omits some of them. Here the sample spans roughly 200,000 clones, 86% being singletons. The specimen sequenced was PBMCs or T cells enriched from blood (not recorded which). The origin of the receptors is a man in his forties with acute COVID-19. Each CDR3 is given with its conserved first and last residue. Each record gives: J gene, V gene, D gene, clone size, CDR3 DNA, CDR3 protein. D genes are given only for firm matches. Where a row states a size, it is once, few, many or the class of an expanded clone; other rows omit it.

>TRBJ1-2|TRBV9|TRBD1|.
TGTGCCAGCAGCCCCGGGACAGGGGTCTATGGCTACACCTTC
CASSPGTGVYGYTF
>TRBJ1-3|TRBV9|.|.
TGTGCCAGCAGCGTAGACCCCAGATCTGGAAACACCATATATTTT
CASSVDPRSGNTIYF
>TRBJ1-6|TRBV7-9|.|.
TGTGCCAGCACCCTTGGTGGGGGGGACGACCCCCTCCACTTT
CASTLGGGDDPLHF
>TRBJ1-5|TRBV28|.|few
TGTGCCAGCCGGTACAGACCCAATCAGCCCCAGCATTTT
CASRYRPNQPQHF
>TRBJ1-1|TRBV5-1|.|.
TGCGCCAGCACCATTAACGGGGGAGGAAACACTGAAGCTTTCTTT
CASTINGGGNTEAFF
>TRBJ2-7|TRBV28|TRBD2|.
TGTGCCAGCAGTTTCCCCGGGGCGGGAGAGGGTTACGAGCAGTACTTC
CASSFPGAGEGYEQYF
>TRBJ1-5|TRBV7-2|TRBD1|.
TGTGCCAGCAGCTTAAGCTGGGACAGAGTCAATCAGCCCCAGCATTTT
CASSLSWDRVNQPQHF
>TRBJ1-5|TRBV5-1|.|.
TGCGCCAGCAGAAGAGAGAGTTATAGCAATCAGCCCCAGCATTTT
CASRRESYSNQPQHF
>TRBJ2-7|TRBV7-3|TRBD2|.
TGTGCCAGCAGACCGACTAGCGGTTCCTACGAGCAGTACTTC
CASRPTSGSYEQYF
>TRBJ2-3|TRBV6-4|.|.
TGTGCCAGCAGTGAGGCAGGGAATACGCAGTATTTT
CASSEAGNTQYF
>TRBJ2-4|TRBV11-2|.|few
TGTGCCAGCAGCTTAGGTCTGGGCGGACACCAAAACATTCAGTACTTC
CASSLGLGGHQNIQYF
>TRBJ1-2|TRBV5-6|TRBD1|.
TGTGCCAGCAGCTGGACATCGGGGACAGGGGTAACCGGCTACACCTTC
CASSWTSGTGVTGYTF
>TRBJ2-1|TRBV7-9|TRBD2|.
TGTGCCAGCAGCCCCAGCGGGAGGGCCCCCTACAATGAGCAGTTCTTC
CASSPSGRAPYNEQFF
>TRBJ1-2|TRBV7-9|TRBD1|.
TGTGCCAGCAGCTCGGGACAGACTAACTATGGCTACACCTTC
CASSSGQTNYGYTF
>TRBJ2-1|TRBV5-1|.|.
TGCGCCAGCAGCTTGCTTCCCGTCGGCAATGAGCAGTTCTTC
CASSLLPVGNEQFF
>TRBJ1-6|TRBV19|.|few
TGTGCCAGTAGTATTCGAGCCCCAAATTCACCCCTCCACTTT
CASSIRAPNSPLHF
>TRBJ2-7|TRBV7-3|.|.
TGTGCCAGCAGCTTACGCGAGCAGTACTTC
CASSLREQYF
>TRBJ1-2|TRBV5-4|TRBD1|.
TGTGCCAGCAGCCTTATGACAGGGAACTATGGCTACACCTTC
CASSLMTGNYGYTF
>TRBJ1-1|TRBV6-5|.|once
TGTGCCAGCAGTTTCCTTGGGACAATGAACACTGAAGCTTTCTTT
CASSFLGTMNTEAFF
>TRBJ2-1|TRBV5-1|.|.
TGCGCCAGCAGCTCGACTCTAAGCTCCTACAATGAGCAGTTCTTC
CASSSTLSSYNEQFF
>TRBJ1-5|TRBV28|.|once
TGTGCCAGCAGTTTTCGAGGACTGGGCAATCAGCCCCAGCATTTT
CASSFRGLGNQPQHF
>TRBJ1-3|TRBV9|.|.
TGTGCCAGCAGCTCAAGCCCTGGAAACACCATATATTTT
CASSSSPGNTIYF
>TRBJ1-4|TRBV9|TRBD1|few
TGTGCCAGCAGCGCCAGGGGGAGGATGGCTAATGAAAAACTGTTTTTT
CASSARGRMANEKLFF
>TRBJ2-5|TRBV18|TRBD2|.
TGTGCCAGCTCTGTCGGACTAGTATCAGAGACCCAGTACTTC
CASSVGLVSETQYF
>TRBJ1-2|TRBV6-2/TRBV6-3|TRBD1|.
TGTGCCAGCAGTTACGGGACAGGGGATATTGGCTATGGCTACACCTTC
CASSYGTGDIGYGYTF
>TRBJ2-5|TRBV28|TRBD1|.
TGTGCCAGCAGTGAGTGGACAGGGGCAAAAGAGACCCAGTACTTC
CASSEWTGAKETQYF
>TRBJ1-5|TRBV28|.|.
TGTGCCAGCAGTTCCCGAGGACTCCGCAATCAGCCCCAGCATTTT
CASSSRGLRNQPQHF
>TRBJ2-1|TRBV29-1|TRBD2|.
TGCAGCGTTGAAGATCCCGCTAGCGGGAACAAGCAGTTCTTC
CSVEDPASGNKQFF
>TRBJ2-7|TRBV27|.|.
TGTGCCAGCAGTGGGACTGAAGAGTACGAGCAGTACTTC
CASSGTEEYEQYF
>TRBJ2-3|TRBV5-1|TRBD1|.
TGCGCCAGCAGCTTTAACAGGGGAGTCAGCTCAGATACGCAGTATTTT
CASSFNRGVSSDTQYF
>TRBJ1-6|TRBV7-6|.|.
TGTGCCAGCAGCTCCCGACTCAGGACAGTCCGGTCACCCCTCCACTTT
CASSSRLRTVRSPLHF
>TRBJ1-2|TRBV19|.|.
TGTGCCAGTATCGACATATCGAACTATGGCTACACCTTC
CASIDISNYGYTF
>TRBJ1-1|TRBV7-9|.|once
TGTGCCAGCAGCAGGATACAGGGCCTCACTGAAGCTTTCTTT
CASSRIQGLTEAFF
>TRBJ2-3|TRBV5-1|TRBD2|.
TGCGCCAGCAGCTTGATAGCGGGAGGGGGCACAGATACGCAGTATTTT
CASSLIAGGGTDTQYF
>TRBJ1-1|TRBV27|.|.
TGTGCCAGCAGTATCAGGGAGGGGACTGAAGCTTTCTTT
CASSIREGTEAFF
>TRBJ1-2|TRBV27|.|.
TGTGCCAGCAGTTTGGGGGAGGGCTATGGCTACACCTTC
CASSLGEGYGYTF
>TRBJ2-2|TRBV4-3|.|.
TGCGCCAGCAGCCCGATCGGCGGGGAGCTGTTTTTT
CASSPIGGELFF
>TRBJ1-2|TRBV4-1|.|.
TGCGCCAGCACCCCAACGGGCCCGACAGTGGACTATGGCTACACCTTC
CASTPTGPTVDYGYTF
>TRBJ1-6|TRBV27|.|.
TGTGCCAGCAGTTTAGGCGGGGGCTCCCTAACTAATTCACCCCTCCACTTT
CASSLGGGSLTNSPLHF
>TRBJ2-7|TRBV18|TRBD1|few
TGTGCCAGCTCGCGAGGGACAGGGGAAATAGGTGAGCAGTACTTC
CASSRGTGEIGEQYF
>TRBJ2-7|TRBV15|.|once
TGTGCCACCAGCAGAGCCGCCTACTCGGACGAGCAGTACTTC
CATSRAAYSDEQYF
>TRBJ1-2|TRBV5-6|.|.
TGTGCCAGCAGCTTGGTCGAGGGAGAGAACTATGGCTACACCTTC
CASSLVEGENYGYTF
>TRBJ2-1|TRBV7-9|TRBD1|.
TGTGCCAGCAGTTACCCTCGGGACAGCTACAATGAGCAGTTCTTC
CASSYPRDSYNEQFF
>TRBJ1-2|TRBV2|.|.
TGTGCCAGCAGTGAGACAAGACAGAGCTATGGCTACACCTTC
CASSETRQSYGYTF
>TRBJ2-5|TRBV7-2|.|.
TGTGCCAGCAGCTTAGAAAGCGGACTTTACCAAGAGACCCAGTACTTC
CASSLESGLYQETQYF
>TRBJ1-4|TRBV7-9|.|once
TGTGCCAGCAGCTTCACAGGAGAAAAACTGTTTTTT
CASSFTGEKLFF
>TRBJ2-7|TRBV27|TRBD1|.
TGTGCCAGCAGTCTAGGGACAGGGGGCCGGTACGAGCAGTACTTC
CASSLGTGGRYEQYF
>TRBJ2-7|TRBV6-9|.|.
TGTGCCAGCAGTTATTCGTCGTTACGGCGGAAGGGGATCCACGAGCAGTACTTC
CASSYSSLRRKGIHEQYF
>TRBJ1-1|TRBV9|TRBD1|few
TGTGCCAGCAGCAAGGACAGGTTAAACACTGAAGCTTTCTTT
CASSKDRLNTEAFF
>TRBJ2-5|TRBV19|.|.
TGTGCCAGTAGCAATAGGCGGGAGACCCAGTACTTC
CASSNRRETQYF
>TRBJ2-7|TRBV9|TRBD2|few
TGTGCCAGCAGCGTAGATCTAGCGGACCTACGAGGGCAGTACTTC
CASSVDLADLRGQYF
>TRBJ1-2|TRBV3-1/TRBV3-2|.|.
TGTGCCAGCAGCCAAGATAATGGCTACACCTTC
CASSQDNGYTF
>TRBJ2-1|TRBV11-2|.|.
TGTGCCAGCAGCTTAGGGGGCGAGGATGAGCAGTTCTTC
CASSLGGEDEQFF
>TRBJ2-7|TRBV7-9|.|.
TGTGCCAGCAGCTTCCCGGGACAAAAGGACCTTCAGTACTTC
CASSFPGQKDLQYF
>TRBJ2-1|TRBV5-1|.|.
TGCGCCAGCAGGGGGACGGGAGCTTACAATGAGCAGTTCTTC
CASRGTGAYNEQFF